Sequencing of this T cell receptor (beta chain) was carried out in a study of blood T cells in healthy people across ages. The sample holds many counts of this clonotype. The V and J ends lost 3 bases and 5 bases respectively, with 4 bases between them. The CDR3 covers 11 residues. The germline V gene encodes CDR1 LGHNT and CDR2 FRNRAP. Sample-barcoded 5' priming and a J-beta primer mix drove a second PCR of 7 to 11 cycles. From the 5' RACE reads, TCRdb called clonotypes with MiXCR, one entry per CDR3 protein. The repertoire holds roughly 680,000 distinct CDR3 sequences, with under 25% as singletons. The rearrangement joins TRBV12-5 to TRBJ2-5; D unresolved. The clonotype comes from an older man in good health. Sequences were obtained from blood. CDR3: CASGFGETQYF. The CDR3 bases are TGTGCTAGTGGTTTTGGTGAGACCCAGTACTTC.